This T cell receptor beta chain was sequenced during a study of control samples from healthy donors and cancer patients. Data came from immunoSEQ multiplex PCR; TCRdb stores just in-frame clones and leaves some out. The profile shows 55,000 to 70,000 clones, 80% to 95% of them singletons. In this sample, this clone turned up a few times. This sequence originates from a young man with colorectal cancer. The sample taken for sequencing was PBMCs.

CDR3 in DNA: TGTGCCAGCAGTGACCGGGACAGCTCAAACAACAATGAGCAGTTCTTC. Translation: CASSDRDSSNNNEQFF. The V and J genes are TRBV6-1 and TRBJ2-1; the match to TRBD1 covers 7 bases. V dropped 3 bases and J dropped 5; count of bases not matched to a gene: 10. This CDR3 contains 16 residues. Per the germline V gene, CDR1 is MNHNS and CDR2 is SASEGT.